The 21 T cell receptor beta chains given below trace back to one sample, sequenced in a study of T cells in pancreatic ductal adenocarcinoma. Assay: immunoSEQ multiplex PCR; the TCRdb copy retains only in-frame clones and omits some. This table has more than 85,000 clones, about 95% appearing once. Surgery without prior neoadjuvant therapy was the treatment of the selected pancreatic ductal adenocarcinoma patients. The sequenced sample was PBMCs. The receptor source for this set is a human donor with pancreatic ductal adenocarcinoma.

This clone showed up just once. The chain recombines TRBV6-6 with TRBJ2-1; 13 bases match TRBD2. The CDR3 has 13 amino acids. Trimming removed 10 bases from V and 5 bases from J; junction bases left unmatched: 2. Germline values: CDR1 MNHNY, CDR2 SVGAGI (reference sequence). Here the CDR3 DNA reads TGTGCCACCGGGACTAGCGGGAACAATGAGCAGTTCTTC. Protein: CATGTSGNNEQFF.

The gene calls are TRBV28 and TRBJ1-5; D gene uncertain. CDR3 length: 15 amino acids. Germline V gene data show CDR1 as MDHEN and CDR2 as SYDVKM. With 4 bases removed from V and 0 bases from J, the gap between germline ends came to 10 bases. DNA for the CDR3: TGTGCCAGCAGTTCCCCACAAGTTAGCAATCAGCCCCAGCATTTT. It codes for CASSSPQVSNQPQHF. Supplemented by reference TRBV28 and TRBJ1-5, the full variable domain reads DVKVTQSSRYLVKRTGEKVFLECVQDMDHENMFWYRQDPGLGLRLIYFSYDVKMKEKGDIPEGYSVSREKKERFSLILESASTNQTSMYLCASSSPQVSNQPQHFGDGTRLSIL.

V usage is TRBV28 and J usage is TRBJ1-2, with D hard to call. Per the germline V gene, CDR1 is MDHEN and CDR2 is SYDVKM. This CDR3 contains 17 residues. V lost 1 base, J lost 8 bases, and 23 bases lay in between. CDR3 sequence: CASSLYPWASDDEGYTF. The CDR3 nucleotides read TGTGCCAGCAGTTTATACCCCTGGGCCTCCGATGACGAAGGCTACACCTTC.

This clone was seen a single time. In DNA, the CDR3 is TGTGCCAGCAGCCTCCTAGCGGATCAGCCCCAGCATTTT. Translation gives CASSLLADQPQHF. V and J are TRBV7-9 and TRBJ1-5, with D unresolved. Deletions cut 5 bases from V and 5 bases from J, with 10 bases between. The CDR3 is 13 amino acids. Germline V gene lookup returns CDR1 SEHNR and CDR2 FQNEAQ (reference sequence).

The chain links TRBV7-6 to TRBJ2-3, with 9 bases identical to TRBD2. The ends lost 0 bases at V and 6 bases at J; junction bases unmatched: 7. The length of the CDR3 is 16 residues. Germline-derived CDR1 and CDR2 are SGHVS and FNYEAQ. The CDR3 sequence is CASSLAVAGVPDTQYF. The CDR3 DNA reads TGTGCCAGCAGCTTAGCCGTAGCGGGAGTTCCGGATACGCAGTATTTT. Complete variable domain (other parts from reference TRBV7-6 and TRBJ2-3): GAGVSQSPRYKVTKRGQDVALRCDPISGHVSLYWYRQALGQGPEFLTYFNYEAQQDKSGLPNDRFSAERPEGSISTLTIQRTEQRDSAMYRCASSLAVAGVPDTQYFGPGTRLTVL.

The chain joins TRBV30 to TRBJ2-1, with D unresolved. The V gene lost 1 base and the J gene lost 6 bases, with 10 bases spanning the gap. This CDR3 spans 13 amino acids. The germline V gene encodes CDR1 GTSNPN and CDR2 SVGIG (reference sequence). The CDR3, as DNA: TGTGCCTGGAGTGCATTTAGCCGCAATGAGCAGTTCTTC. Its translation is CAWSAFSRNEQFF.

This clone was observed a single time. CDR3 DNA sequence: TGTGCCAGCAGTAACAGATTTTCCACCGGGGAGCTGTTTTTT. Its protein product is CASSNRFSTGELFF. The V and J genes are TRBV6-5 and TRBJ2-2; the D is unclear. CDR1 and CDR2 (germline): MNHEY, SVGAGI. V lost 5 bases and J 4 bases, leaving 11 bases between the germline ends. The CDR3 runs to 14 residues.

The chain has TRBV29-1 and TRBJ2-1; possible D gene TRBD1, 7 bases. V shed 6 bases and J shed 4 bases, with 31 bases lying between them. This CDR3 comprises 19 residues. CDR1 is SQVTM, CDR2 ANQGSEA, per germline. CDR3 residues: CSVRGSETGRRGKYNEQFF. The CDR3 DNA is TGCAGCGTGAGGGGGTCGGAGACAGGGCGGCGCGGGAAATACAATGAGCAGTTCTTC.

The V and J genes are TRBV27 and TRBJ2-7; no clear D gene. The germline V gene encodes CDR1 MNHEY and CDR2 SMNVEV (reference sequence). With 1 base removed from V and 0 bases from J, the gap between germline ends came to 10 bases. The CDR3 is made up of 15 amino acids. For the CDR3, the DNA is TGTGCCAGCAGTTTATACGCAGATTCCTCCTACGAGCAGTACTTC. This encodes CASSLYADSSYEQYF.

The chain joins TRBV6-6 to TRBJ1-4, with 7 bases aligning to TRBD1. This CDR3 is 12 amino acids long. The germline gives CDR1 MNHNY, CDR2 SVGAGI (reference sequence). The V gene end was trimmed by 9 bases and the J gene end by 8 bases; junction bases not matched to a gene: 6. The CDR3 loop reads CASTGAREKLFF. CDR3 nucleotide sequence: TGTGCCAGTACAGGGGCGCGCGAAAAACTGTTTTTT.

V and J are TRBV4-2 and TRBJ2-3; 8 bases line up with TRBD1. The CDR3 runs to 14 residues. Germline lookup yields CDR1 LGHNA and CDR2 YNFKEQ. With 2 bases clipped from V and 5 bases from J, the junction kept 3 bases outside the gene matches. Here the CDR3 DNA reads TGTGCCAGCAGCCAACCCACAGGGGGAGATACGCAGTATTTT. This gives the protein CASSQPTGGDTQYF.

The chain has TRBV4-3 and TRBJ2-7; the D is unclear. This CDR3 comprises 14 residues. Trimming took off 1 base at V and 0 bases at J, with 7 bases between the two ends. CDR1 and CDR2 from the germline V gene are LGHNA and YSLEER. This CDR3 is CASSQGINSYEQYF. As DNA, the CDR3 is TGCGCCAGCAGCCAAGGTATTAACTCCTACGAGCAGTACTTC.

The genes are TRBV7-6 and TRBJ2-3; D might be TRBD2 (6 bases). Germline lookup yields CDR1 SGHVS and CDR2 FNYEAQ. There are 16 residues in the CDR3. The V end was cut by 5 bases, the J end by 4 bases, with 19 bases between. CDR3 loop: CASSPAPGGDADTQYF. Here the CDR3 DNA reads TGTGCCAGCAGCCCAGCTCCAGGAGGGGATGCAGATACGCAGTATTTT.

V and J are TRBV10-3 and TRBJ2-7; tentatively, D is TRBD1 (6 bases). The CDR3 has 12 residues. Trimming left V 10 bases short and J 3 bases short, with 13 bases between. CDR1 and CDR2 from the germline V gene are ENHRY and SYGVKD. Here the CDR3 reads CATRQVDYEQYF. For the CDR3, the DNA is TGTGCCACCAGACAGGTAGACTACGAGCAGTACTTC.

The chain links TRBV28 to TRBJ2-5; TRBD1 might be the D (5 bases). CDR3 length: 15 residues. The germline V gene has CDR1 MDHEN and CDR2 SYDVKM. The V gene lost 4 bases and the J gene lost 1 base, with 13 bases spanning the gap. CDR3 bases: TGTGCCAGCAGTTCAGTGACAGTTACCCAAGAGACCCAGTACTTC. Protein product: CASSSVTVTQETQYF.

This sequence joins TRBV7-6 and TRBJ2-2, with 12 positions matching TRBD1. J lost 6 bases, V lost 4 bases, and 6 bases had no gene match. Germline V gene lookup returns CDR1 SGHVS and CDR2 FNYEAQ. The CDR3 loop spans 16 amino acids. Here the CDR3 reads CASSSLGQGASGELFF. DNA for the CDR3: TGTGCCAGCAGCTCGCTGGGACAGGGGGCATCCGGGGAGCTGTTTTTT. Looking up the rest from reference TRBV7-6 and TRBJ2-2 gives the full variable domain: GAGVSQSPRYKVTKRGQDVALRCDPISGHVSLYWYRQALGQGPEFLTYFNYEAQQDKSGLPNDRFSAERPEGSISTLTIQRTEQRDSAMYRCASSSLGQGASGELFFGEGSRLTVL.

The CDR3 loop reads CAISRTGDEQFF. In nucleotides, the CDR3 is TGTGCCATCAGTAGGACAGGGGATGAGCAGTTCTTC. The chain links TRBV10-3 to TRBJ2-1; 9 bases map to TRBD1. This CDR3 is built from 12 residues. The V segment lost 5 bases and the J segment 8 bases; nucleotides outside the gene matches: 1. Germline CDR1 and CDR2: ENHRY and SYGVKD.

This rearrangement joins TRBV12-5 to TRBJ2-1; 9 bases fit TRBD1. Germline-derived CDR1 and CDR2 are LGHNT and FRNRAP. The CDR3 extends over 17 amino acids. The V segment lost 2 bases and the J segment 0 bases; nucleotides outside the gene matches: 5. The CDR3 sequence is CASGLKTTGGSYNEQFF. The CDR3 bases are TGTGCTAGTGGTTTGAAAACGACAGGGGGCTCCTACAATGAGCAGTTCTTC.

This chain uses TRBV9 with TRBJ2-1; no definite D call. Between the trimmed V and J ends, which lost 0 bases and 5 bases, there was a span of 15 bases. This CDR3 has 16 amino acids. Germline CDR1 is SGDLS and CDR2 is YYNGEE. The CDR3 DNA follows: TGTGCCAGCAGCGTAGGGCTAGAGTGGTACAACAATGAGCAGTTCTTC. Protein product: CASSVGLEWYNNEQFF.

This clone was seen a single time. V usage is TRBV2 and J usage is TRBJ1-2, with D unclear. Germline CDR1 is SNHLY and CDR2 is FYNNEI. CDR3 size: 16 residues. Deletions cut 0 bases from V and 4 bases from J, with 15 bases between. CDR3 loop: CASSEAAGGSAYGYTF. The CDR3 bases are TGTGCCAGCAGTGAAGCCGCTGGCGGATCCGCCTATGGCTACACCTTC.

The J gene is TRBJ2-1, the V gene TRBV9, with D perhaps TRBD2 (6 bases). The CDR3 sequence is 15 residues long. V shed 0 bases and J shed 3 bases, with 10 bases lying between them. The V gene's germline CDR1 is SGDLS and CDR2 YYNGEE. DNA for the CDR3: TGTGCCAGCAGCGTAGGTCTGGGGGGCTACAATGAGCAGTTCTTC. Translating gives CASSVGLGGYNEQFF.